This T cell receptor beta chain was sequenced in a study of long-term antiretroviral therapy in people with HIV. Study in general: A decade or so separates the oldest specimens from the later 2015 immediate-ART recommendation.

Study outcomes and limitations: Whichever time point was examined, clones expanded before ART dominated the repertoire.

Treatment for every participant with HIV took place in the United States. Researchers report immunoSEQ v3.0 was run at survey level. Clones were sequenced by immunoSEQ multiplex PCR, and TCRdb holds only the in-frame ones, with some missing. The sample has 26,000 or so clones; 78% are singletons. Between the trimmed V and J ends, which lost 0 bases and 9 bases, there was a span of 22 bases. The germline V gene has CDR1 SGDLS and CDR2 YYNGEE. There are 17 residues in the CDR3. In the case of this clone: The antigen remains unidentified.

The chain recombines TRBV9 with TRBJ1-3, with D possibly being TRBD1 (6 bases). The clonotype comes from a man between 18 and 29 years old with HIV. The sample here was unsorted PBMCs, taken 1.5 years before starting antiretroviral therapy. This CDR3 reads CASSVGRTSEGQGTIYF. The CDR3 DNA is TGTGCCAGCAGCGTAGGCCGGACCTCGGAGGGACAAGGCACCATATATTTT.